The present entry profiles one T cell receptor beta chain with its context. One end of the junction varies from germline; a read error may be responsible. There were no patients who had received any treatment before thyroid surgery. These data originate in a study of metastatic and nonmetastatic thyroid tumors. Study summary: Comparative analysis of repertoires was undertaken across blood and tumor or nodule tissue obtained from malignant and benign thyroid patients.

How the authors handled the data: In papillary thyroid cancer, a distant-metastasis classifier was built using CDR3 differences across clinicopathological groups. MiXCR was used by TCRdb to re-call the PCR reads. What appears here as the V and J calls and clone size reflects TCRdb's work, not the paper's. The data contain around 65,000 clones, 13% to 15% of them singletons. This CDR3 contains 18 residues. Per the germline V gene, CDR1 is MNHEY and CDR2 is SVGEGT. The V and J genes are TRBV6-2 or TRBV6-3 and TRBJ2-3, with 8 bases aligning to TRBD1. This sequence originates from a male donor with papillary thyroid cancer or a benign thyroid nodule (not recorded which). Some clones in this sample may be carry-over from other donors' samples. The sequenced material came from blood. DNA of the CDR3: TGTGCCAGCAGTTACTCCCCCCATTCGGGACAGGTCACAGATACTCAGTATTTT. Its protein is CASSYSPHSGQVTDTQYF.